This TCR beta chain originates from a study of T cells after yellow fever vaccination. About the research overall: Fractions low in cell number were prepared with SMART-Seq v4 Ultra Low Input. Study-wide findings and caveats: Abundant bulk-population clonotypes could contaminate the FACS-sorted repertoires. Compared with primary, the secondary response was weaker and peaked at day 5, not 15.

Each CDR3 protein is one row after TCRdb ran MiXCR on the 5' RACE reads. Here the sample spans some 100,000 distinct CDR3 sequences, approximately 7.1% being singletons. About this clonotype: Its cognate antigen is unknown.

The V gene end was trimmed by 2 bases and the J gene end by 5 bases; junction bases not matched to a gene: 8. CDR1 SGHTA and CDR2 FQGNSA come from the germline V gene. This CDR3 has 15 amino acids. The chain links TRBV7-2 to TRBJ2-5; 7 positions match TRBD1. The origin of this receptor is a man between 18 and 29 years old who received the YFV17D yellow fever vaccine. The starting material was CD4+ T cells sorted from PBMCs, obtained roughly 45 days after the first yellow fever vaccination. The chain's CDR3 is CASSLQRGGGETQYF. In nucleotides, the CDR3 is TGTGCCAGCAGCTTACAGAGAGGGGGCGGGGAGACCCAGTACTTC.